This passage covers 26 T cell receptor beta chains from one sample sequenced in a study of identical twins. Each CDR3 protein is one row after TCRdb ran MiXCR on the 5' RACE reads. Of more than 650,000 distinct CDR3 sequences listed, 5.5% to 6.5% are singletons. Sequenced: naive T cells sorted from blood. The receptors stem from a man aged 18 to 30 in good health.

The chain links TRBV20-1 to TRBJ2-4; 9 bases fit TRBD1. CDR3 length: 15 amino acids. Trimming removed 0 bases from V and 6 bases from J; junction bases left unmatched: 6. CDR1 and CDR2 (germline): DFQATT, SNEGSKA (reference sequence). Here the CDR3 reads CSAREPTGGINIQYF. The CDR3 region has the DNA TGCAGTGCTAGAGAGCCGACAGGGGGAATAAACATTCAGTACTTC.

The genes are TRBV30 and TRBJ1-1, with D perhaps matching TRBD1 (6 bases). Trimming stripped 3 bases from V and 4 bases from J, with 12 bases between. Per the germline V gene, CDR1 is GTSNPN and CDR2 is SVGIG (reference sequence). The CDR3 has 13 amino acids. For the CDR3, the DNA is TGTGCCTGGAGCCAGGGGTCCGGCACTGAAGCTTTCTTT. It is translated as CAWSQGSGTEAFF.

This clonotype was found many times. The V call is TRBV6-2 or TRBV6-3, the J call TRBJ2-7; D gene ambiguous. This CDR3 region has 12 residues. Germline-derived CDR1 and CDR2 are MNHEY and SVGEGT. The chain's CDR3 is CASRSPSGGATV. The CDR3, as DNA: TGTGCCAGCAGATCCCCCTCTGGCGGCGCCACCGTC.

In this sample, this clonotype turned up many times. The V call is TRBV29-1, the J call TRBJ1-2; no firm D call. CDR3 size: 14 residues. V lost 7 bases and J 7 bases, leaving 22 bases between the germline ends. CDR1 and CDR2 from the germline V gene are SQVTM and ANQGSEA. In nucleotides, the CDR3 is TGCAGCGGTGACAACGGAGGGCCAGGCGTTGGCTACACCTTC. It yields the protein CSGDNGGPGVGYTF.

This clonotype was seen more than once but under ten times. The rearrangement joins TRBV20-1 to TRBJ2-5, with D perhaps matching TRBD2 (7 bases). The V gene lost 6 bases and the J gene lost 1 base, with 21 bases spanning the gap. CDR1 and CDR2 from the germline V gene are DFQATT and SNEGSKA (reference sequence). This CDR3 contains 16 residues. CDR3: CSATRGARGGQETQYF. The CDR3 DNA is TGCAGTGCAACCAGAGGGGCAAGGGGGGGCCAAGAGACCCAGTACTTC.

Ten or more counts support this clonotype. The rearrangement links TRBV11-2 to TRBJ2-2; no firm D call. The CDR3 sequence is 14 residues long. V was trimmed by 7 bases and J by 7 bases, leaving 16 bases between them. Per germline, CDR1 SGHAT and CDR2 FQNNGV. The CDR3 reads CASTSSFTIGELFF. CDR3 DNA sequence: TGTGCCAGCACCTCATCTTTTACGATCGGGGAGCTGTTTTTT.

A few counts support this clonotype. The chain has TRBV29-1 and TRBJ2-1, with 8 bases aligning to TRBD1. The V and J ends lost 4 bases and 4 bases, in that order; junction bases with no gene match: 6. There are 14 residues in the CDR3. Germline V gives CDR1 SQVTM, CDR2 ANQGSEA. The CDR3 loop reads CSVGGQGRYNEQFF. In DNA, the CDR3 is TGCAGCGTTGGAGGACAGGGACGGTACAATGAGCAGTTCTTC.

The J gene is TRBJ2-3, the V gene TRBV6-5; D not resolved. This CDR3 comprises 13 residues. Trimming removed 4 bases at V and 5 bases at J, with 10 bases between. CDR1 and CDR2 (germline): MNHEY, SVGAGI. The CDR3 spells CASSLNSRDTQYF. The CDR3 region has the DNA TGTGCCAGCAGTTTGAACAGCCGAGATACGCAGTATTTT.

This clonotype was observed many times. The chain links TRBV29-1 to TRBJ2-2; no reliable D call. Germline assignment: CDR1 SQVTM and CDR2 ANQGSEA. The CDR3 contains 11 residues. The V and J ends lost 6 bases and 6 bases respectively, with 8 bases between them. The CDR3 coding sequence is TGCAGCGTCTTTAGATCCGGGGAGCTGTTTTTT. It codes for CSVFRSGELFF.

This clonotype was picked up many times. The V and J genes are TRBV20-1 and TRBJ2-7, with 8 nucleotides matching TRBD1. Germline V gene data show CDR1 as DFQATT and CDR2 as SNEGSKA (reference sequence). There are 15 residues in the CDR3. Trimming removed 0 bases from V and 0 bases from J; junction bases left unmatched: 4. Here the CDR3 reads CSARDRDRLSYEQYV. In nucleotides, the CDR3 is TGCAGTGCTAGAGACCGGGACAGGCTCTCCTACGAGCAGTACGTC.

The genes are TRBV5-1 and TRBJ2-6; D perhaps matches TRBD2 (6 bases). Trimming stripped 0 bases from V and 0 bases from J, with 10 bases between. Per germline, CDR1 SGHRS and CDR2 YFSETQ. This CDR3 has 17 residues. Here the CDR3 DNA reads TGCGCCAGCAGCTTGGCCGTCGGGAGCTCTGGGGCCAACGTCCTGACTTTC. This codes for CASSLAVGSSGANVLTF.

This clonotype was seen many times. This chain links TRBV6-1 with TRBJ2-2; the D gene is possibly TRBD2 (6 bases). Germline CDR1 MNHNS, CDR2 SASEGT. With 6 bases removed from V and 4 bases from J, the gap between germline ends came to 15 bases. The CDR3 is 15 residues long. This chain's CDR3 is CASRATSTGTGELFF. CDR3 bases: TGTGCCAGCAGGGCTACTAGCACGGGCACCGGGGAGCTGTTTTTT.

This clonotype was detected many times. The chain joins TRBV12-3 or TRBV12-4 to TRBJ2-3; D gene uncertain. CDR3 length: 13 amino acids. Trimming took 6 bases from V and 0 from J, leaving 7 bases between them. DNA for the CDR3: TGTGCCAGCAGACCAGACAGCACAGATACGCAGTATTTT. Translation gives CASRPDSTDTQYF.

This clonotype was counted many times. V gene TRBV10-3 combines with J gene TRBJ2-7; 10 nucleotides agree with TRBD2. The CDR3 is 12 amino acids. J lost 5 bases, V lost 10 bases, and 5 bases had no gene match. The V gene's germline CDR1 is ENHRY and CDR2 SYGVKD. This CDR3 is CATGTSVNEQYV. CDR3 sequence (DNA): TGTGCCACCGGGACTAGCGTGAACGAGCAGTACGTC.

This clonotype has only a few counts. The chain employs TRBV29-1 and TRBJ1-1; D remains ambiguous. In germline, CDR1 is SQVTM, CDR2 ANQGSEA. Trimming stripped 7 bases from V and 8 bases from J, with 11 bases between. The CDR3 is made up of 10 amino acids. The CDR3 DNA is TGCAGCGCCCTTACCTACGAAGCTTTCTTT. Protein product: CSALTYEAFF.

The chain is built from TRBV21-1 and TRBJ2-7. TRBV21-1 counts as a pseudogene. The CDR3 is 10 amino acids. The DNA for the CDR3 is TGTGCCAGCGGCGCATGGGAGCAGTACGTC. Its translation is CASGAWEQYV.

This clonotype appeared many times. This sequence joins TRBV4-3 and TRBJ2-1; D is possibly TRBD2 (6 bases). The CDR3 runs to 14 residues. V lost 2 bases and J 10 bases, leaving 15 bases between the germline ends. Looked up from germline, CDR1 is LGHNA and CDR2 is YSLEER. Here the CDR3 reads CASSQITTSSEQFF. As DNA, the CDR3 is TGCGCCAGCAGCCAAATAACCACTAGCTCCGAGCAGTTCTTC.

To note about this clonotype: With a much larger clone just one base away, this may be a read error. This chain connects TRBV30 to TRBJ2-2, with D perhaps matching TRBD1 or TRBD2 (5 bases each). This CDR3 has 15 amino acids. Trimming removed 4 bases from V and 5 bases from J, with 17 bases in between. From germline, CDR1 is GTSNPN and CDR2 SVGIG (reference sequence). The CDR3 coding sequence is TGTGCCTGGACTCAATGGAGAGGGACGACCGGGGAGCTGTTTTTT. It yields the protein CAWTQWRGTTGELFF.

This clonotype was picked up a small number of times. The rearrangement joins TRBV24-1 to TRBJ2-2; 8 bases fit TRBD2. The ends lost 0 bases at V and 0 bases at J; junction bases unmatched: 5. Germline values: CDR1 KGHDR, CDR2 SFDVKD. The CDR3 covers 18 residues. CDR3 loop: CATSDLQRLATNTGELFF. The CDR3 coding sequence is TGTGCCACCAGTGATTTGCAGAGACTAGCGACGAACACCGGGGAGCTGTTTTTT.

Comments on this clonotype: This may be a read error: a much more frequent sequence differs by one nucleotide. This chain joins TRBV29-1 and TRBJ2-2; maybe TRBD2 (5 bases). This CDR3 has 12 amino acids. The ends were cut back, 3 bases at V and 6 bases at J, with 8 bases in the middle. Germline V gives CDR1 SQVTM, CDR2 ANQGSEA. The CDR3 DNA sequence: TGCAGCGTTGATCGGGGAGCCGGGGAGCTGTTTTTT. Translation: CSVDRGAGELFF.

This chain connects TRBV7-2 to TRBJ2-3; D not resolved. The germline gives CDR1 SGHTA, CDR2 FQGNSA. The length of the CDR3 is 11 residues. The V and J ends lost 5 bases and 11 bases respectively, with 11 bases between them. This CDR3 is CASSPALEQYF. DNA for the CDR3: TGTGCCAGCAGCCCAGCGTTGGAGCAGTATTTT.

This clonotype was detected ten times or more. J is TRBJ2-1 and V is TRBV7-3; TRBD1 aligns across 8 bases. V shed 4 bases and J 3 bases; nucleotides not matched to a gene: 2. Looked up from germline, CDR1 is SGHTA and CDR2 is FQGTGA. The CDR3 has 14 residues. The CDR3 DNA sequence: TGTGCCAGCAGCTCGACAGGGGACTACAATGAGCAGTTCTTC. This gives the protein CASSSTGDYNEQFF.

This clonotype was picked up many times. The chain joins TRBV29-1 to TRBJ1-1; D is uncertain. The CDR3 has 13 residues. V lost 5 bases and J lost 0, with 10 bases in between. The V gene's germline CDR1 is SQVTM and CDR2 ANQGSEA. The CDR3 DNA reads as TGCAGCGTTATACAGCCCCTGAACACTGAAGCTTTCTTT. Its protein product is CSVIQPLNTEAFF.

The sample holds a few counts of this clonotype. This chain uses TRBV28 with TRBJ2-1; 12 bases match TRBD2. CDR1 and CDR2 (germline): MDHEN, SYDVKM. CDR3 length: 17 residues. Trimming cost V 2 bases and J 6 bases; bases outside gene matches: 8. The CDR3 DNA reads as TGTGCCAGCAGTTTAAGTGGACTAGCGGGACTAGGCAATGAGCAGTTCTTC. Translated: CASSLSGLAGLGNEQFF. Full variable domain (outside the CDR3, taken from reference TRBV28 and TRBJ2-1): DVKVTQSSRYLVKRTGEKVFLECVQDMDHENMFWYRQDPGLGLRLIYFSYDVKMKEKGDIPEGYSVSREKKERFSLILESASTNQTSMYLCASSLSGLAGLGNEQFFGPGTRLTVL.

This clonotype has only a few counts. This chain uses TRBV19 with TRBJ2-4; TRBD1 might be the D (5 bases). This CDR3 contains 15 residues. Looked up from germline, CDR1 is LNHDA and CDR2 is SQIVND (reference sequence). Trimming shortened V by 7 bases and J by 4 bases, and 17 bases separated the two germline ends. The CDR3 bases are TGTGCCAGTAACAGCCCCAGGACACCTAAAAACATTCAGTACTTC. Its protein product is CASNSPRTPKNIQYF. Together with reference TRBV19 and TRBJ2-4, the CDR3 gives the full variable domain: DGGITQSPKYLFRKEGQNVTLSCEQNLNHDAMYWYRQDPGQGLRLIYYSQIVNDFQKGDIAEGYSVSREKKESFPLTVTSAQKNPTAFYLCASNSPRTPKNIQYFGAGTRLSVL.

The chain employs TRBV7-8 and TRBJ2-1, with D possibly being TRBD2 (5 bases). Deletions cut 0 bases from V and 0 bases from J, with 15 bases between. Germline CDR1 SGHVS, CDR2 FQNEAQ. The CDR3 is made up of 18 amino acids. CDR3 DNA: TGTGCCAGCAGCTTAGCGCTCAGCGGCCAAAGCTCCTACAATGAGCAGTTCTTC. It yields the protein CASSLALSGQSSYNEQFF.